Below are 6 T cell receptor beta chains sequenced from a single sample in a study of beta chain features in type 1 diabetes. Sequencing targeted expressed TCRB transcripts, as all isolated RNA had been reverse transcribed. TCRdb's copy holds only in-frame clones and misses some; the assay was immunoSEQ multiplex PCR. The sample lists 430,000 or so clones; about 10% were seen once. The sample taken for sequencing was naive CD4+ T cells from blood. The origin of the receptors is a young woman in good health.

The CDR3 DNA reads TGTGCCAGCAGCTTAGAAGGGACCTATGGCTACACCTTC. It translates to CASSLEGTYGYTF. The chain joins TRBV7-2 to TRBJ1-2; D possibly corresponds to TRBD1 (5 bases). The V gene's germline CDR1 is SGHTA and CDR2 FQGNSA. The CDR3 is 13 amino acids. Trimming took off 1 base at V and 4 bases at J, with 7 bases between the two ends.

This clone was found a few times. The gene calls are TRBV7-2 and TRBJ2-4; 8 bases agree with TRBD1. Trimming cost V 5 bases and J 6 bases; bases outside gene matches: 9. Germline CDR1 is SGHTA and CDR2 is FQGNSA. CDR3 length: 15 residues. CDR3 protein: CASSPEQGGGNIQYF. In DNA form, the CDR3 reads TGTGCCAGCAGCCCCGAACAGGGGGGAGGAAACATTCAGTACTTC.

This chain connects TRBV30 to TRBJ1-5, with TRBD1 as a possible D gene (6 bases). Between the trimmed V and J ends, which lost 5 bases and 7 bases, there was a span of 30 bases. In germline, CDR1 is GTSNPN, CDR2 SVGIG (reference sequence). The CDR3 has 18 amino acids. CDR3 sequence reads: CAWLSLTHRALGNQPQHF. CDR3 nucleotides: TGTGCCTGGCTGTCCCTTACCCACAGGGCCTTAGGGAACCAGCCCCAGCATTTT.

The chain carries TRBV10-3 and TRBJ2-7, with TRBD1 matching 7 bases. Germline V gene lookup returns CDR1 ENHRY and CDR2 SYGVKD. J gave up 6 bases and V 6 bases, and 5 bases lay outside the gene matches. This CDR3 region has 12 residues. The CDR3 nucleotides read TGTGCCATCAGCCTGACAGGGCGCGAGCAGTACGTC. Protein sequence: CAISLTGREQYV.

This clone was detected a few times. The genes are TRBV18 and TRBJ2-5, with D uncertain. The V end lost 5 bases, the J end lost 5 bases, and 12 bases lay between the germline ends. CDR1 and CDR2 from the germline V gene are KGHSH and LQKENI. The CDR3 sequence is 13 residues long. The CDR3 loop is CASSNFGEETQYF. CDR3 bases: TGTGCCAGCTCAAACTTCGGAGAGGAGACCCAGTACTTC.

This clone was seen a few times. At the DNA level, this CDR3 is encoded by other sequences in the same sample as well. This rearrangement joins TRBV6-5 to TRBJ2-3, with TRBD1 matching over 7 bases. This CDR3 region has 14 residues. Germline assignment: CDR1 MNHEY and CDR2 SVGAGI. Unmatched junction bases numbered 2, after V lost 5 bases and J lost 0 bases. The CDR3 DNA sequence: TGTGCCAGCAGTCGGACAGGCAGCACAGATACGCAGTATTTT. Translation gives CASSRTGSTDTQYF.